The clone carrying this T cell receptor (beta chain) was picked up many times. As yet, its antigen is unknown. The CDR3 contains 14 residues. Germline CDR1 and CDR2: MGHDK and SYGVNS. Trimming removed 2 bases at V and 4 bases at J, with 8 bases between. These data are taken from a study of regulatory T cells in long-lasting Graves disease. Overall study findings and caveats: Newly diagnosed Graves' patients had higher TCR diversity than persistent ones. Persistent disease preferred TRBV28, TRBJ1-2 and TRBJ2-5; new disease, TRBV20-1 and TRBJ2-1.

Building of the TCR beta libraries involved iRepertoire HTBI primers and Arm-PCR of CDR3 regions. TCRdb re-called the multiplex PCR reads with MiXCR, one entry per CDR3 protein. The sample yields over 650,000 distinct CDR3 sequences, 30% seen once. Time point of the sample: persistent/refractory GD, antithyroid drugs over 5 years with positive TRAb. RNA extracted from PBMCs served as the sequencing template. This specimen was peripheral blood mononuclear cells (PBMCs), taken when the disease was refractory, from a patient treated with antithyroid drugs. The rearrangement links TRBV25-1 to TRBJ2-2; the D gene is possibly TRBD2 (5 bases). The sequence was obtained from a female donor with Graves disease. The CDR3 reads CASSESGVTGELFF. CDR3 DNA sequence: TGTGCCAGCAGTGAAAGCGGAGTCACCGGGGAGCTGTTTTTT.